This T cell receptor (beta chain) comes out of a study of molecular identifiers for immune sequencing clone quantification. MiXCR, run by TCRdb on the PCR reads, gives a single entry per CDR3 protein. The sample records approximately 680,000 distinct CDR3 sequences, around 25% being singletons. As for this clonotype: The junction and the germline gene differ at one end; a read error may be behind it.

The CDR3 runs to 14 residues. From germline, CDR1 is LGHNA and CDR2 YSLEER. The receptor's source is a human donor in good health. Some libraries in this study had Jurkat cell RNA spiked in. The sequenced material came from naive CD8+ T cells from blood, with Jurkat cell RNA spiked in. Subset denoted: FACS-sorted CD8+CD4-CCR7+CD45RA+ naive T cells. The chain combines TRBV4-3 with TRBJ1-4; D is unresolved. In DNA, the CDR3 is TGCGCCCGCAGCCATCTTGCAACTAATGAAAAACTGTTTTTT. Translated: CARSHLATNEKLFF.